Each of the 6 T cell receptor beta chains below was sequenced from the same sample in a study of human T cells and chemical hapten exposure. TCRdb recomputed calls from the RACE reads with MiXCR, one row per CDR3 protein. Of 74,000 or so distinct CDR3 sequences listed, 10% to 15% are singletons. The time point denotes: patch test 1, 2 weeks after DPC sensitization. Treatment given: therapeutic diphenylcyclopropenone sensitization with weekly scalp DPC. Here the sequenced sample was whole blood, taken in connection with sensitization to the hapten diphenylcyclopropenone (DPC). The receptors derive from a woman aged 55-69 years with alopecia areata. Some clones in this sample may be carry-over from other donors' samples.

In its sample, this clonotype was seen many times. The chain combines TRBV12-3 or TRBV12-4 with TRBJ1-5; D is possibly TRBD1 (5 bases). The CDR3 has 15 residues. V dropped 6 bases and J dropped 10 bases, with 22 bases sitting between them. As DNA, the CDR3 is TGTGCCAGCAGCTCCATGGACATGCTAATCAGCCCCCAGCATTTT. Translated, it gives CASSSMDMLISPQHF.

This CDR3 is CASTTGPSGANVLTF. CDR3 nucleotides: TGTGCCAGCACGACAGGGCCCTCTGGGGCCAACGTCCTGACTTTC. V gene TRBV12-3 or TRBV12-4 combines with J gene TRBJ2-6, with 7 bases identical to TRBD1. CDR3 length equals 15 residues. V lost 7 bases, J lost 0 bases, and 3 bases stayed unmatched.

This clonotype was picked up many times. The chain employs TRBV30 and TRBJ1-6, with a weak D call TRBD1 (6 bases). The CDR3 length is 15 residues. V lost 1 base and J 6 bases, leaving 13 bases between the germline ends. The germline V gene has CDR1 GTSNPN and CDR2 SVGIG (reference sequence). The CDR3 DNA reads TGTGCCTGGAGTGCCCAGGGGCCGACTAATTCACCCCTCCACTTT. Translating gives CAWSAQGPTNSPLHF.

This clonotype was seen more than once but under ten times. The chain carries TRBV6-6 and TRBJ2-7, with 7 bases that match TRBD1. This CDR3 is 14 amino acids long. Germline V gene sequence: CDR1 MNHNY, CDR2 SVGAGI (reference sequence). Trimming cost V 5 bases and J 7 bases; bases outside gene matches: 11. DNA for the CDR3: TGTGCCAGCAGTCCCGGGACAGTTCCGGGGGAGCAGTACTTC. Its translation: CASSPGTVPGEQYF.

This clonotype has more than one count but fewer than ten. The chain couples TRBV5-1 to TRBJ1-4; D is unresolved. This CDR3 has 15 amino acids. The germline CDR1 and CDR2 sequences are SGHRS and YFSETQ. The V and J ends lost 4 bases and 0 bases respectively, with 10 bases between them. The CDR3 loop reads CASSRTVATNEKLFF. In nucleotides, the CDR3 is TGCGCCAGCAGCCGGACCGTCGCAACTAATGAAAAACTGTTTTTT. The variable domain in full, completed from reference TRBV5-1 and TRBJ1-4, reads KAGVTQTPRYLIKTRGQQVTLSCSPISGHRSVSWYQQTPGQGLQFLFEYFSETQRNKGNFPGRFSGRQFSNSRSEMNVSTLELGDSALYLCASSRTVATNEKLFFGSGTQLSVL.

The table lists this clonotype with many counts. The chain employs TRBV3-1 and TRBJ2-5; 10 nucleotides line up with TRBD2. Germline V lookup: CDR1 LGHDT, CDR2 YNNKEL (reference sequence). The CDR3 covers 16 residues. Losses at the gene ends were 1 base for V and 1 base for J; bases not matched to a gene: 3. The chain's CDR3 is CASSQGSSGGQETQYF. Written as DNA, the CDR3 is TGTGCCAGCAGCCAAGGGTCTAGCGGGGGCCAAGAGACCCAGTACTTC.